Each of the 20 T cell receptor beta chains below was sequenced from the same sample in a study of T cell changes during pregnancy in multiple sclerosis. The assay was immunoSEQ multiplex PCR, and TCRdb's table has in-frame clones only and misses some. Among tens of thousands of clones, more than 85% were seen once, and the ten largest hold more than 0.6%. The sequences come from CD4+ T cells from peripheral blood mononuclear cells, collected in the third trimester of pregnancy. These receptor sequences come from a female donor with multiple sclerosis, enrolled in a pregnancy study.

This chain's CDR3 is CASSQETGLAGNTIYF. CDR3 nucleotides: TGTGCCAGCAGCCAAGAGACAGGCTTAGCTGGAAACACCATATATTTT. The gene calls are TRBV4-2 and TRBJ1-3; weak D call: TRBD1 (6 bases). The length of the CDR3 is 16 residues. V lost 0 bases and J lost 2, with 11 bases in between. In germline, CDR1 is LGHNA, CDR2 YNFKEQ.

The genes are TRBV19 and TRBJ2-7, with D perhaps TRBD1 (7 bases). CDR3 length: 16 residues. V dropped 7 bases and J dropped 0 bases, with 19 bases sitting between them. Germline loops: CDR1 LNHDA, CDR2 SQIVND (reference sequence). CDR3 DNA sequence: TGTGCCAGTACTCCGGAGGGGGCTACGAGCTCCTACGAGCAGTACTTC. It specifies CASTPEGATSSYEQYF.

The gene calls are TRBV5-4 and TRBJ1-1; no definite D call. Per germline, CDR1 SGHNT and CDR2 YYREEE (reference sequence). Between the trimmed V and J ends, which lost 5 bases and 0 bases, there was a span of 11 bases. There are 14 residues in the CDR3. In nucleotides, the CDR3 is TGTGCCAGCAGTTTATTCGGGGTGAACACTGAAGCTTTCTTT. As protein: CASSLFGVNTEAFF.

V usage is TRBV27 and J usage is TRBJ1-1; weak D call: TRBD1 (6 bases). This CDR3 is 17 amino acids long. Trimming stripped 4 bases from V and 1 base from J, with 19 bases between. Germline CDR1 reads MNHEY; CDR2 reads SMNVEV (reference sequence). CDR3 sequence: CASSSILFRGENTEAFF. The CDR3, as DNA: TGTGCCAGCAGTTCCATTCTTTTCAGGGGAGAGAACACTGAAGCTTTCTTT.

The chain links TRBV11-3 to TRBJ2-3; D call uncertain. V lost 3 bases and J lost 5, with 3 bases in between. The CDR3 consists of 11 residues. The germline V gene has CDR1 SGHNT and CDR2 YENEEA. The CDR3 DNA follows: TGTGCCAGCAGCTTCGGAGATACGCAGTATTTT. It specifies CASSFGDTQYF.

The chain carries TRBV4-1 and TRBJ1-2, with 8 bases identical to TRBD1. V dropped 4 bases and J dropped 7; count of bases not matched to a gene: 11. Per germline, CDR1 MGHRA and CDR2 YSYEKL. The length of the CDR3 is 15 residues. CDR3 coding DNA: TGCGCCAGCAGCCTTATCTACGGACAGGGCGGTGGCTACACCTTC. This codes for CASSLIYGQGGGYTF.

This chain connects TRBV29-1 to TRBJ1-2, with TRBD1 matching over 8 bases. CDR3 length: 12 residues. Trimming at V came to 4 bases and at J to 7 bases, leaving 5 bases not matched to a gene. Germline V gene sequence: CDR1 SQVTM, CDR2 ANQGSEA. The CDR3 spells CSVGQGAGGYTF. DNA of the CDR3: TGCAGCGTTGGCCAGGGGGCGGGTGGCTACACCTTC.

The chain is built from TRBV7-3 and TRBJ2-1; 13 nucleotides match TRBD2. This CDR3 is 16 amino acids long. With V trimmed by 4 bases and J by 8 bases, 8 bases remained unmatched. The germline gives CDR1 SGHTA, CDR2 FQGTGA. The chain's CDR3 is CASSSRTSGRRDEQFF. As DNA, the CDR3 is TGTGCCAGCAGCTCGCGGACTAGCGGGAGACGGGATGAGCAGTTCTTC. The whole variable domain, filled in from reference TRBV7-3 and TRBJ2-1, reads GAGVSQTPSNKVTEKGKYVELRCDPISGHTALYWYRQSLGQGPEFLIYFQGTGAADDSGLPNDRFFAVRPEGSVSTLKIQRTERGDSAVYLCASSSRTSGRRDEQFFGPGTRLTVL.

This clone was counted between two and nine times. V gene TRBV30 combines with J gene TRBJ1-1, with TRBD1 matching 7 bases. Germline V CDR1 and CDR2: GTSNPN, SVGIG (reference sequence). Losses at the gene ends were 4 bases for V and 0 bases for J; bases not matched to a gene: 14. This CDR3 has 17 amino acids. The CDR3 nucleotides are TGTGCCTGGACTGAGACAGGGAGGAGTTGGATGAACACTGAAGCTTTCTTT. It specifies CAWTETGRSWMNTEAFF.

The chain couples TRBV29-1 to TRBJ2-2; 7 bases map to TRBD1. V dropped 6 bases and J dropped 4; count of bases not matched to a gene: 11. Per the germline V gene, CDR1 is SQVTM and CDR2 is ANQGSEA. The CDR3 sequence is 15 residues long. Written as DNA, the CDR3 is TGCAGCGTCCCGAAAGGGGACAGCCCCACCGGGGAGCTGTTTTTT. Its translation: CSVPKGDSPTGELFF.

The V call is TRBV19, the J call TRBJ1-2; no clear D gene. Trimming took off 8 bases at V and 4 bases at J, with 26 bases between the two ends. This CDR3 comprises 17 residues. Germline CDR1 and CDR2: LNHDA and SQIVND (reference sequence). In nucleotides, the CDR3 is TGTGCCAGTTTTAGTCCCTCCTCCGGGAGGCGATCCTATGGCTACACCTTC. Amino acids: CASFSPSSGRRSYGYTF.

V and J are TRBV28 and TRBJ2-1; 7 nucleotides agree with TRBD1. The CDR3 length is 15 residues. V was clipped by 2 bases and J by 4 bases; unmatched bases: 5. CDR1 and CDR2 from the germline V gene are MDHEN and SYDVKM. In DNA form, the CDR3 reads TGTGCCAGCAGTTTAAGTCCAGGGGGTTACAATGAGCAGTTCTTC. Protein: CASSLSPGGYNEQFF.

A single count supports this clone. The chain couples TRBV27 to TRBJ1-5; D not certain. The V and J ends lost 4 bases and 7 bases respectively, with 17 bases between them. From germline, CDR1 is MNHEY and CDR2 SMNVEV (reference sequence). The CDR3 spans 15 residues. The CDR3 DNA is TGTGCCAGCAGTTACCTCCCGGGGTTGGAACAGCCCCAGCATTTT. Translated: CASSYLPGLEQPQHF.

V is TRBV10-1 and J is TRBJ1-2; a possible D gene is TRBD1 (6 bases). The germline CDR1 and CDR2 sequences are WNHNN and SYGVQD (reference sequence). Trimming left V 6 bases short and J 8 bases short, with 25 bases between. This CDR3 has 16 residues. CDR3 sequence (DNA): TGCGCCAGCAGGGGAAATCAGGGGATTCCGGAAGGGGGCTACACCTTC. Its protein product is CASRGNQGIPEGGYTF.

CDR3 region: CASSYARAGNEQYF. In DNA, the CDR3 is TGTGCCAGCAGCTATGCTAGGGCGGGCAACGAGCAGTACTTC. This chain connects TRBV7-9 to TRBJ2-7; weak D call: TRBD2 (5 bases). V was clipped by 4 bases and J by 5 bases, with 15 bases between them. The CDR3 length is 14 residues. Germline CDR1 is SEHNR and CDR2 is FQNEAQ (reference sequence).

The rearrangement joins TRBV2 to TRBJ2-1; tentatively, D is TRBD2 (5 bases). This CDR3 is 15 amino acids long. Germline lookup yields CDR1 SNHLY and CDR2 FYNNEI. Trimming pared 3 bases from V and 0 bases from J, leaving 9 bases between. The CDR3 sequence is CASSEDGGSYNEQFF. DNA for the CDR3: TGTGCCAGCAGTGAGGACGGAGGCTCCTACAATGAGCAGTTCTTC. The whole variable domain, filled in from reference TRBV2 and TRBJ2-1, reads EPEVTQTPSHQVTQMGQEVILRCVPISNHLYFYWYRQILGQKVEFLVSFYNNEISEKSEIFDDQFSVERPDGSNFTLKIRSTKLEDSAMYFCASSEDGGSYNEQFFGPGTRLTVL.

This clone was recorded only once. The genes are TRBV7-3 and TRBJ2-7; a possible D gene is TRBD2 (5 bases). Germline CDR1 is SGHTA and CDR2 is FQGTGA. V was clipped by 2 bases and J by 5 bases, with 10 bases between them. This CDR3 has 13 amino acids. The CDR3, as DNA: TGTGCCAGCAGCTTAGGCGGGTGGAACGAGCAGTACTTC. Its protein product is CASSLGGWNEQYF.

The chain couples TRBV19 to TRBJ1-2; D is possibly TRBD1 (5 bases). The CDR3 loop spans 15 amino acids. V was trimmed by 9 bases and J by 4 bases, leaving 21 bases between them. Germline CDR1 reads LNHDA; CDR2 reads SQIVND (reference sequence). The CDR3: CASKQKAGTGYGYTF. The CDR3 nucleotides are TGTGCCAGCAAACAAAAGGCAGGGACTGGCTATGGCTACACCTTC.

This chain links TRBV10-2 with TRBJ2-1, with 13 bases identical to TRBD2. The CDR3 runs to 15 residues. V was clipped by 8 bases and J by 5 bases; unmatched bases: 6. Germline loops: CDR1 WSHSY, CDR2 SAAADI. CDR3 loop: CASLPGLAGNNEQFF. In DNA form, the CDR3 reads TGCGCCAGCCTCCCGGGACTAGCGGGGAACAATGAGCAGTTCTTC.

The chain carries TRBV28 and TRBJ2-5; 12 bases fit TRBD2. Germline values: CDR1 MDHEN, CDR2 SYDVKM. This CDR3 region has 16 residues. Unmatched junction bases numbered 7, after V lost 3 bases and J lost 5 bases. CDR3 DNA sequence: TGTGCCAGCAGTTTCCTAGCGGGAGGGTGGAGGGAGACCCAGTACTTC. Residues: CASSFLAGGWRETQYF.